This T cell receptor beta chain originates from a study of blood T cell repertoires in COVID-19. The protocol was immunoSEQ multiplex PCR, while the TCRdb copy is restricted to in-frame clones and leaves out a portion. This sample has roughly 230,000 clones; roughly 81% occur once, and the top ten carry roughly 6.7%. Looked up from germline, CDR1 is MDHEN and CDR2 is SYDVKM. Trimming took off 2 bases at V and 7 bases at J, with 9 bases between the two ends. The CDR3 covers 13 residues. This chain joins TRBV28 and TRBJ1-5; no firm D call. The receptor's source is a woman aged 45-60 years who had been exposed to COVID-19. Sequencing used PBMCs or T cells enriched from blood (not recorded which). For the CDR3, the DNA is TGTGCCAGCAGTTTACCCGGAGGGCAGCCCCAGCATTTT. Its translation: CASSLPGGQPQHF.